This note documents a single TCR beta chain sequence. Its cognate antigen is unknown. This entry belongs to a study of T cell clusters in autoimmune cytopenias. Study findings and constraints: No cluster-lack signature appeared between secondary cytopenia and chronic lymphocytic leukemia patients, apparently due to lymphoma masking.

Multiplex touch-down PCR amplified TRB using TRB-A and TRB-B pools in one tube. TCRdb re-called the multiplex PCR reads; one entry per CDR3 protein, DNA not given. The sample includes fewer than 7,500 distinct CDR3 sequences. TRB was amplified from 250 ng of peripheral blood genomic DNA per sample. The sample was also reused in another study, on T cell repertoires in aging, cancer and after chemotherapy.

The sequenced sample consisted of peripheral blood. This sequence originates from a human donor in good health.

The chain's CDR3 is CAWSTQGLGGYTF. The J gene is TRBJ1-2, the V gene TRBV30. This CDR3 contains 13 residues. The germline V gene encodes CDR1 GTSNPN and CDR2 SVGIG (reference sequence).